This T cell receptor beta chain is drawn from a study of T cell repertoires in cytomegalovirus infection (dated by TCRdb to the late 2010s). Some background on the complete study: Alongside well-studied HLA-B-restricted epitopes, the peptide stimulations were aimed at recently identified HLA-C-restricted CMV epitopes, whose presentation resists viral immunomodulation. Donor HLA type was relevant to the analysis, because carriage of CMV infection together with the matching HLA type was indicated by public TCR beta signatures.

Study-wide findings and limitations: In both this cohort and an independent roughly 330-donor cohort, the cumulative frequency of public TCR beta family members distinguished carriers of CMV infection plus the relevant HLA type. The ex vivo response was dominated by HLA-C-restricted CMV-specific TCR beta clonotypes, which also provided the single most frequent clonotype in two of eight donors.

What this sample's treatment or condition label stands for: in vitro stimulation with specific CMV peptide epitopes to enrich CMV-specific T cells. CDR1 SGHVS and CDR2 FNYEAQ were looked up in the germline V gene. The cysteine opens and the phenylalanine closes a CDR3 of 17 amino acids. Only CDR3 DNA remains: 51 bases, in frame from the first base. Relative to germline, V is missing 0 bases and J is missing 2 bases, with 4 bases of the junction outside any gene match. Comments on this clonotype: What this receptor recognizes is not known. One base away there is no much larger clone; base qualities are not given.

The sample was run on an Illumina HiSeq 1500. TCRdb reran the public reads through fastp at Q25 and MiXCR, keeping productive beta chains. For every CDR3 protein sequence, its rows merge into one entry that carries the most common genes and DNA. The sample yields approximately 1,000,000 distinct CDR3 sequences; under 40% were counted once. Around an eighth of the sample lies in the top ten. The sequence is built from TRBV7-6 and TRBJ2-2, with 9 bases aligning to TRBD2. This TCR was sampled from a human donor in good health (CMV status not recorded). Some clones in this sample may be carry-over from other donors' samples. The input for sequencing was cultured CD8+ T cells from PBMCs, taken from culture after CMV antigen stimulation. This receptor has the CDR3 CASSLAASGANTGELFF. The sequenced DNA is TGTGCCAGCAGCTTAGCTGCTAGCGGGGCCAACACCGGGGAGCTGTTTTTT.